This record covers a single T cell receptor (beta chain). The germline gives CDR1 SGHDT, CDR2 YYEEEE. V was trimmed by 5 bases and J by 9 bases, leaving 17 bases between them. The CDR3 totals 13 residues. The method was immunoSEQ multiplex PCR; TCRdb's version includes in-frame clones alone and lacks a portion of them. This sample yields roughly 160,000 clones, of which roughly 85% are seen a single time; under 20% belongs to the top ten. This specimen comes from a study of blood T cell repertoires in COVID-19. The rearrangement uses TRBV5-6 and TRBJ1-2, with D perhaps matching TRBD1 (6 bases). The sample comprised PBMCs or T cells enriched from blood (not recorded which). The sequence was obtained from a woman aged 70 to 79 in a cohort exposed to, infected with or recovered from COVID-19 (not recorded which). The CDR3 sequence: CASRQTGTWSYTF. The CDR3 DNA is TGTGCCAGCAGACAGACAGGAACATGGAGCTACACCTTC.